These 7 T cell receptor beta chains were sequenced from one sample in a study of T cell responses to AZD1222 COVID-19 vaccine. Assay used: immunoSEQ multiplex PCR; TCRdb lists only in-frame clones, some missing. The sample holds 100,000 to 150,000 clones, 88% seen once. This specimen was peripheral blood, taken on day 0 of AZD1222 vaccination. The receptors were gathered from an adult in good health.

J is TRBJ2-5 and V is TRBV19; the match to TRBD2 covers 10 bases. The CDR3 contains 15 residues. Germline trimming cut 5 bases from V and 5 bases from J; bases unmatched to any gene: 8. Germline V gene sequence: CDR1 LNHDA, CDR2 SQIVND (reference sequence). The CDR3, as DNA: TGTGCCAGTAGTGCCCCCCGTAGCGGGGGGGAGACCCAGTACTTC. This codes for CASSAPRSGGETQYF.

This clone was counted once. The chain uses TRBV27 and TRBJ1-1; perhaps TRBD1 as D (5 bases). There are 14 residues in the CDR3. Trimming removed 3 bases from V and 1 base from J, with 9 bases in between. Germline V gives CDR1 MNHEY, CDR2 SMNVEV (reference sequence). The CDR3 loop is CASSFIGANTEAFF. Here the CDR3 DNA reads TGTGCCAGCAGTTTTATAGGGGCGAACACTGAAGCTTTCTTT.

This sequence joins TRBV9 and TRBJ2-7, with 7 bases fitting TRBD1. This CDR3 contains 14 residues. After removal of 5 bases from V and 3 bases from J, the junction contained 8 bases not matched to a gene. Germline CDR1 is SGDLS and CDR2 is YYNGEE. CDR3 coding DNA: TGTGCCAGCAGTGGAAGACAGGGAAGCTACGAGCAGTACTTC. Translated: CASSGRQGSYEQYF.

As DNA, the CDR3 is TGTGCCCAGAGGGAGCGGGACACTGAAGCTTTCTTT. Its protein is CAQRERDTEAFF. The genes are TRBV30 and TRBJ1-1; D is undetermined. Per the germline V gene, CDR1 is GTSNPN and CDR2 is SVGIG (reference sequence). Trimming left V 8 bases short and J 3 bases short, with 13 bases between. The CDR3 contains 12 residues.

The chain combines TRBV7-6 with TRBJ2-4, with 8 bases that match TRBD1. Trimming at V came to 3 bases and at J to 4 bases, leaving 14 bases not matched to a gene. This CDR3 contains 18 residues. Germline V gives CDR1 SGHVS, CDR2 FNYEAQ. The CDR3 DNA reads TGTGCCAGCAGCTTCCGTTCTGGACAGGGCGCGGAGAAAAACATTCAGTACTTC. Translated, it gives CASSFRSGQGAEKNIQYF.

The chain uses TRBV5-1 and TRBJ1-1; D call uncertain. Germline CDR1 SGHRS, CDR2 YFSETQ. V shed 0 bases and J shed 1 base, with 7 bases lying between them. This CDR3 comprises 14 residues. CDR3 DNA sequence: TGCGCCAGCAGCTTGGCCGATGGGAACACTGAAGCTTTCTTT. Translated, it gives CASSLADGNTEAFF.

This chain links TRBV11-2 with TRBJ1-3, with unresolved D. V lost 0 bases, J lost 0 bases, and 9 bases lay in between. The CDR3 has 16 residues. Germline V gene lookup returns CDR1 SGHAT and CDR2 FQNNGV. CDR3 sequence reads: CASSLEPPTSGNTIYF. The CDR3 DNA reads as TGTGCCAGCAGCTTAGAACCCCCCACCTCTGGAAACACCATATATTTT. The variable domain in full, completed from reference TRBV11-2 and TRBJ1-3, reads EAGVAQSPRYKIIEKRQSVAFWCNPISGHATLYWYQQILGQGPKLLIQFQNNGVVDDSQLPKDRFSAERLKGVDSTLKIQPAKLEDSAVYLCASSLEPPTSGNTIYFGEGSWLTVV.